The clone carrying this TCR beta chain occurred a few times. No antigen is known for it. The source of the sample is a study of beta chain features in type 1 diabetes. Losses at the gene ends were 0 bases for V and 1 base for J; bases not matched to a gene: 3. CDR3 size: 16 residues. Germline values: CDR1 SGHDT, CDR2 YYEEEE. The isolated RNA, all of it, was reverse transcribed, so expressed TCRB transcripts were what got sequenced. Clones were sequenced by immunoSEQ multiplex PCR, and TCRdb holds only the in-frame ones, with some missing. The data contain 300,000 to 350,000 clones, around 19% of them singletons. Regarding the study as a whole: Naive, central memory and Treg TCRB repertoires seemed to resemble each other more closely in patients than they did in healthy donors.

Specimen: naive CD4+ T cells from blood. This TCR derives from a woman aged 18-29 years in good health. The chain uses TRBV5-6 and TRBJ2-3; 9 nucleotides agree with TRBD2. DNA of the CDR3: TGTGCCAGCAGCTTGGATATAGCGGGGGGCACAGATACGCAGTATTTT. Translated: CASSLDIAGGTDTQYF.